The rows below give T cell receptor beta chains drawn from one sample of a study of blood T cell repertoires in COVID-19. The table came from immunoSEQ multiplex PCR; TCRdb's copy has only in-frame clones and leaves some out. The sample carries around 220,000 clones, roughly 80% recorded once. Sequences were obtained from peripheral blood. The receptor source for this set is a human donor in a cohort sampled during active COVID-19. Each CDR3 is given with its conserved first and last residue. The D gene is left open where the match is weak.

v_call,d_call,j_call,cdr3_aa
TRBV30,TRBD1,TRBJ1-3,CAWGGTGRFSGNTIYF
TRBV28,-,TRBJ1-5,CASSPGGNNQPQHF
TRBV20-1,-,TRBJ1-3,CSASANRVSGNTIYF
TRBV24-1,TRBD1,TRBJ2-3,CATSDPRDRTDTQYF
TRBV9,-,TRBJ2-2,CASSVDLPGVRSNTGELFF
TRBV28,TRBD2,TRBJ2-1,CASRAFSGSSYNEQFF
TRBV28,-,TRBJ2-7,CASSSSAAGRYEQYF
TRBV2,TRBD2,TRBJ2-4,CASEREGKVKNIQYF
TRBV6-5,TRBD1,TRBJ2-2,CAATGGRKSGELFF
TRBV10-3,-,TRBJ2-7,CAISAVPATYEQYF
TRBV9,-,TRBJ1-2,CASSASLLTQSMYGYTF
TRBV10-3,TRBD2,TRBJ2-5,CAIRKGTNQETQYF
TRBV18,TRBD2,TRBJ2-1,CASSSRTGSTSGLDNEQFF
TRBV7-8,TRBD1,TRBJ1-4,CASSADRGRKLFF
TRBV18,TRBD2,TRBJ2-7,CASSPIPLLAGGSYEQYF
TRBV12-3/TRBV12-4,TRBD2,TRBJ2-3,CASGTSGDTQYF
TRBV9,TRBD2,TRBJ2-1,CASSSGGAGEQFF
TRBV27,TRBD2,TRBJ2-1,CASSLGLDGRNYNEQFF
TRBV7-9,TRBD2,TRBJ2-7,CAIGTSGITYEQYF
TRBV20-1,-,TRBJ2-7,CSAPLKYEQYF
TRBV14,TRBD2,TRBJ2-5,CASSPGLAGRETQYF
TRBV4-3,TRBD1,TRBJ2-7,CASSQGGQDPYEQYF
TRBV12-3/TRBV12-4,-,TRBJ1-1,CASRRERGEAFF
TRBV11-2,-,TRBJ2-5,CASSWEGGLWETQYF
TRBV28,-,TRBJ1-2,CASSFGGAGGYTF
TRBV27,TRBD2,TRBJ2-3,CASSFSGLALDTQYF
TRBV30,TRBD1,TRBJ1-4,CAWSVYRGRPTNEKLFF
TRBV6-1,TRBD1,TRBJ2-1,CASSEFLDRDLYNEQFF
TRBV27,-,TRBJ2-5,CASSLQGQRTQYF